The clone carrying this T cell receptor (beta chain) was seen a few times. Its antigen is unknown. Other nucleotide sequences in the sample specify the same CDR3. These data originate in a study of OX40 agonist ivuxolimab in advanced cancers. Overall study: Treatment received earlier with anti-PD-1, anti-PD-L1 or anti-CTLA-4 agents was allowed, and over 30% had some.

Peripheral blood came from all dose cohorts at three timepoints. Study-wide points: CD8+ T cells were the subset that, on average, had more expanded clones than CD4+.

Using immunoSEQ multiplex PCR, the repertoire was profiled, and TCRdb retains in-frame clones only, with some absent. The sample shows approximately 17,000 clones, roughly 86% of them seen only once. The V gene's germline CDR1 is MNHEY and CDR2 SMNVEV (reference sequence). The CDR3 extends over 13 amino acids. The V and J ends lost 2 bases and 5 bases respectively, with 9 bases between them. The sample here was CD4+ or CD8+ T cells sorted from blood, taken in a trial of the OX40 agonist ivuxolimab. This receptor was obtained from an adult with an advanced solid tumor such as melanoma, head and neck, liver or kidney cancer. The chain recombines TRBV27 with TRBJ1-1; maybe TRBD1 (5 bases). CDR3 DNA: TGTGCCAGCAGTTTACAGGGCGGTACTGAAGCTTTCTTT. It translates to CASSLQGGTEAFF.